Following are 29 T cell receptor beta chains from one sample sequenced in a study of long-term antiretroviral therapy in people with HIV (dated by TCRdb to 2022 to 2024). The immunoSEQ hsTCRB v3.0 assay was used at survey level resolution to sequence the TRB variable region. Not all clones reach the TCRdb copy of this immuneACCESS table, which keeps in-frame sequences only. Checked studies attribute under half of the gap to unresolved V genes and leave the rest unexplained. For this sample there are around 18,000 clones; about nine tenths appear just once. The top ten hold roughly 9% of the sample. The sample in question was unsorted PBMCs, obtained 3 years after starting antiretroviral therapy. Receptors originate from a man between 50 and 59 years old with HIV.

The chain has TRBV5-6 and TRBJ2-3; D could derive from TRBD1 or TRBD2 (5 bases each). Trimming pared 1 base from V and 1 base from J, leaving 16 bases between. The CDR3 has 17 amino acids. Germline V gene lookup returns CDR1 SGHDT and CDR2 YYEEEE. The CDR3 nucleotides read TGTGCCAGCAGCTTGACCCCCCTTGGGGGTGGCACAGATACGCAGTATTTT. Translating gives CASSLTPLGGGTDTQYF.

The rearrangement links TRBV6-6 to TRBJ2-7; no clear D gene. CDR1 is MNHNY and CDR2 is SVGAGI in the germline V gene (reference sequence). V was shortened by 2 bases and J by 3 bases, with 11 bases between the two germline ends. The CDR3 is 14 amino acids. The CDR3 bases are TGTGCCAGCAGTTACCTTGGCTACCTCTACGAGCAGTACTTC. The encoded protein is CASSYLGYLYEQYF.

In its sample, this clone was seen once. V gene TRBV6-5 combines with J gene TRBJ2-7; D is unresolved. The CDR3 totals 15 residues. Germline CDR1 and CDR2: MNHEY and SVGAGI. V lost 0 bases to trimming and J lost 2 bases, with 11 bases between them. The CDR3 here is CASSYSLDFAYEQYF. The CDR3, as DNA: TGTGCCAGCAGTTACTCGCTAGATTTCGCCTACGAGCAGTACTTC.

The V call is TRBV15, the J call TRBJ2-1; 10 bases are a match to TRBD1. With V trimmed by 1 base and J by 5 bases, 5 bases remained unmatched. This CDR3 comprises 16 residues. CDR1 and CDR2 (germline): LNHNV, YYDKDF (reference sequence). In DNA, the CDR3 is TGTGCCACCAGCAGAGGTAGGGGGACAGGGGACAATGAGCAGTTCTTC. This translates into CATSRGRGTGDNEQFF.

V usage is TRBV6-1 and J usage is TRBJ2-7; perhaps TRBD1 as D (6 bases). Germline V gives CDR1 MNHNS, CDR2 SASEGT. V was pared by 7 bases and J by 3 bases, with 13 bases between. This CDR3 region has 13 residues. As DNA, the CDR3 is TGTGCCAGCACTGGACAGTGGGACTACGAGCAGTACTTC. Amino acid sequence: CASTGQWDYEQYF.

In this sample, this clone turned up once. The CDR3 loop is CASGTGRDTEAFF. The CDR3 region has the DNA TGCGCCAGTGGGACAGGGAGGGACACTGAAGCTTTCTTT. The genes are TRBV5-1 and TRBJ1-1; 9 bases match TRBD1. The germline CDR1 and CDR2 sequences are SGHRS and YFSETQ. J lost 3 bases, V lost 8 bases, and 5 bases had no gene match. The CDR3 sequence is 13 residues long. The whole variable domain, filled in from reference TRBV5-1 and TRBJ1-1, reads KAGVTQTPRYLIKTRGQQVTLSCSPISGHRSVSWYQQTPGQGLQFLFEYFSETQRNKGNFPGRFSGRQFSNSRSEMNVSTLELGDSALYLCASGTGRDTEAFFGQGTRLTVV.

The chain uses TRBV6-6 and TRBJ1-4; D unclear. From germline, CDR1 is MNHNY and CDR2 SVGAGI (reference sequence). The V end lost 2 bases, the J end lost 7 bases, and 11 bases lay between the germline ends. There are 14 residues in the CDR3. CDR3 sequence reads: CASSYVAGVEKLFF. For the CDR3, the DNA is TGTGCCAGCAGTTACGTGGCAGGTGTTGAAAAACTGTTTTTT.

The rearrangement links TRBV27 to TRBJ1-6; D not certain. With 5 bases removed from V and 0 bases from J, the gap between germline ends came to 11 bases. The CDR3 covers 16 residues. Looked up from germline, CDR1 is MNHEY and CDR2 is SMNVEV (reference sequence). CDR3 sequence reads: CASSSNKGSYNSPLHF. CDR3 sequence (DNA): TGTGCCAGCAGTAGCAACAAGGGCTCCTATAATTCACCCCTCCACTTT.

The chain joins TRBV14 to TRBJ2-7, with 7 bases lining up with TRBD2. J lost 7 bases, V lost 2 bases, and 5 bases had no gene match. The CDR3 consists of 13 residues. Looked up from germline, CDR1 is SGHDN and CDR2 is FVKESK. The CDR3 here is CASSQPGTTEQYF. In nucleotides, the CDR3 is TGTGCCAGCAGCCAACCCGGGACTACAGAGCAGTACTTC.

The V call is TRBV29-1, the J call TRBJ2-1, with 16 bases fitting TRBD2. The CDR3 length is 16 residues. Looked up from germline, CDR1 is SQVTM and CDR2 is ANQGSEA. Trimming cost V 4 bases and J 8 bases; bases outside gene matches: 8. CDR3 amino acids: CSVGGLAGGPVDEQFF. The CDR3 DNA reads TGCAGCGTTGGGGGACTAGCGGGGGGGCCTGTAGATGAGCAGTTCTTC.

This chain links TRBV2 with TRBJ2-5, with 7 nucleotides matching TRBD1. The CDR3 is 16 amino acids. J lost 5 bases, V lost 7 bases, and 16 bases had no gene match. Germline-derived CDR1 and CDR2 are SNHLY and FYNNEI. CDR3 DNA: TGTGCCAGCAACCCTAAGGGTAGACAGGGCTTTGAGACCCAGTACTTC. Translated, it gives CASNPKGRQGFETQYF.

The chain employs TRBV4-3 and TRBJ1-5, with D unclear. V lost 0 bases and J 1 base, leaving 7 bases between the germline ends. Germline CDR1 and CDR2: LGHNA and YSLEER. This CDR3 spans 15 amino acids. CDR3 residues: CASSQESGSNQPQHF. The CDR3 DNA is TGCGCCAGCAGCCAAGAGTCGGGGAGCAATCAGCCCCAGCATTTT.

The rearrangement uses TRBV5-1 and TRBJ1-4; 9 bases are shared with TRBD1. This CDR3 is built from 15 residues. The trim removed 4 bases at V and 8 bases at J, leaving 9 bases unmatched. Germline V CDR1 and CDR2: SGHRS, YFSETQ. This CDR3 is CASSPRQGGGEKLFF. Written as DNA, the CDR3 is TGCGCCAGCAGCCCAAGACAGGGGGGAGGCGAAAAACTGTTTTTT.

The rearrangement joins TRBV18 to TRBJ2-5; 10 nucleotides line up with TRBD1. CDR1 and CDR2 from the germline V gene are KGHSH and LQKENI. The CDR3 sequence is 22 residues long. Trimming removed 6 bases from V and 0 bases from J; junction bases left unmatched: 25. The CDR3 is CASSIFRDRGEVVLLHQETQYF. In DNA form, the CDR3 reads TGTGCCAGCTCGATATTCCGGGACAGGGGAGAAGTAGTCCTTTTACACCAAGAGACCCAGTACTTC.

This clone was detected once. J is TRBJ1-1 and V is TRBV7-7; no firm D call. Germline lookup yields CDR1 SSHAT and CDR2 FNYEAQ (reference sequence). The CDR3 covers 13 residues. V gave up 2 bases and J gave up 1 base, with 5 bases separating them. Here the CDR3 reads CASSLTRNTEAFF. The DNA for the CDR3 is TGTGCCAGCAGCTTAACCAGGAACACTGAAGCTTTCTTT.

V gene TRBV14 combines with J gene TRBJ2-7; possible D gene TRBD2, 5 bases. V lost 4 bases and J 3 bases, leaving 16 bases between the germline ends. The CDR3 contains 15 residues. CDR1 SGHDN and CDR2 FVKESK come from the germline V gene. CDR3 DNA: TGTGCCAGCAGCCTTCCGGGATCCCGCAACTACGAGCAGTACTTC. This sequence encodes CASSLPGSRNYEQYF.

This chain joins TRBV11-3 and TRBJ2-4; D is ambiguous. Germline assignment: CDR1 SGHNT and CDR2 YENEEA. There are 15 residues in the CDR3. V gave up 1 base and J gave up 0 bases, with 7 bases separating them. CDR3 DNA: TGTGCCAGCAGCTTAGGAGCACTAGCCAAAAACATTCAGTACTTC. Its protein product is CASSLGALAKNIQYF.

The chain employs TRBV6-6 and TRBJ2-2; D gene unclear. Germline CDR1 is MNHNY and CDR2 is SVGAGI (reference sequence). Trimming removed 6 bases at V and 4 bases at J, with 0 bases between. CDR3 size: 10 residues. The CDR3 DNA reads as TGTGCCAGCAGCACCGGGGAGCTGTTTTTT. Encoded protein: CASSTGELFF.

As regards this clone: The identical CDR3 is also encoded by other nucleotide sequences in the sample. This rearrangement joins TRBV5-6 to TRBJ1-1; D not certain. This CDR3 comprises 15 residues. Germline V gene sequence: CDR1 SGHDT, CDR2 YYEEEE. With 0 bases removed from V and 0 bases from J, the gap between germline ends came to 9 bases. CDR3 DNA sequence: TGTGCCAGCAGCTTGGCCCCCGGGATGAACACTGAAGCTTTCTTT. Translated: CASSLAPGMNTEAFF. The full variable domain, completed using reference TRBV5-6 and TRBJ1-1, is DAGVTQSPTHLIKTRGQQVTLRCSPKSGHDTVSWYQQALGQGPQFIFQYYEEEERQRGNFPDRFSGHQFPNYSSELNVNALLLGDSALYLCASSLAPGMNTEAFFGQGTRLTVV.

This chain uses TRBV6-1 with TRBJ2-5; 8 nucleotides match TRBD2. V was pared by 4 bases and J by 5 bases, with 3 bases of the junction left unmatched. This CDR3 has 13 residues. The germline V gene encodes CDR1 MNHNS and CDR2 SASEGT. The CDR3 DNA reads TGTGCCAGCAGTGGTAGCGGGGAGGAGACCCAGTACTTC. It is translated as CASSGSGEETQYF.

This clone was detected only once. V and J are TRBV9 and TRBJ2-7; either TRBD1 or TRBD2 may supply D (6 bases each). The CDR3 is 13 residues long. CDR1 and CDR2 from the germline V gene are SGDLS and YYNGEE. Deletions cut 1 base from V and 6 bases from J, with 11 bases between. The CDR3 nucleotides read TGTGCCAGCAGCGTAACGCCGGGGGCCGAGCAGTACTTC. Its protein is CASSVTPGAEQYF.

V is TRBV7-2 and J is TRBJ2-7; D is uncertain. This CDR3 is 12 amino acids long. The germline V gene encodes CDR1 SGHTA and CDR2 FQGNSA. The V end lost 5 bases, the J end lost 6 bases, and 11 bases lay between the germline ends. The CDR3 coding sequence is TGTGCCAGCAGCACCGACGGCGGCGAGCAGTACTTC. As protein: CASSTDGGEQYF.

The chain combines TRBV7-6 with TRBJ2-1, with unresolved D. The V gene's germline CDR1 is SGHVS and CDR2 FNYEAQ. Deletions cut 5 bases from V and 15 bases from J, with 17 bases between. This CDR3 spans 12 amino acids. The CDR3, as DNA: TGTGCCAGCAGCCCCCCGACGGAAATTGGGTTCTTC. It is translated as CASSPPTEIGFF.

The V and J genes are TRBV11-1 and TRBJ2-3, with TRBD2 matching over 12 bases. This CDR3 contains 16 residues. CDR1 is SGHAT, CDR2 FQDESV, per germline (reference sequence). J lost 3 bases, V lost 5 bases, and 6 bases had no gene match. Written as DNA, the CDR3 is TGTGCCAGCAGCACCCCTAGCGGGGGGGCTACAGATACGCAGTATTTT. Translating it yields CASSTPSGGATDTQYF. Full variable domain (outside the CDR3, taken from reference TRBV11-1 and TRBJ2-3): EAEVAQSPRYKITEKSQAVAFWCDPISGHATLYWYRQILGQGPELLVQFQDESVVDDSQLPKDRFSAERLKGVDSTLKIQPAELGDSAMYLCASSTPSGGATDTQYFGPGTRLTVL.

V and J are TRBV9 and TRBJ2-6; no clear D. The V gene's germline CDR1 is SGDLS and CDR2 YYNGEE. V was clipped by 5 bases and J by 4 bases, with 16 bases between them. The CDR3 sequence is 16 residues long. Here the CDR3 reads CASSLERNSGANVLTF. The CDR3 DNA follows: TGTGCCAGCAGTCTAGAAAGGAATTCCGGGGCCAACGTCCTGACTTTC.

This clone has only one observation. V and J are TRBV28 and TRBJ1-5; the match to TRBD1 covers 7 bases. Trimming took 5 bases from V and 5 from J; bases not matched to a gene: 9. This CDR3 contains 15 residues. Germline V CDR1 and CDR2: MDHEN, SYDVKM. The CDR3 region is CASSRRGPLDQPQHF. The CDR3, as DNA: TGTGCCAGCAGTCGAAGGGGGCCTCTCGATCAGCCCCAGCATTTT.

This sequence joins TRBV4-2 and TRBJ2-3; TRBD2 matches 7 bases. V gave up 3 bases and J gave up 1 base; unmatched junction bases: 10. The CDR3 consists of 17 residues. Germline CDR1 and CDR2: LGHNA and YNFKEQ. The CDR3 sequence is CASSHAGEGPGTDTQYF. For the CDR3, the DNA is TGTGCCAGCAGCCACGCGGGGGAAGGGCCCGGCACAGATACGCAGTATTTT.

The V gene is TRBV28, the J gene TRBJ2-7; D remains unclear. Germline CDR1 reads MDHEN; CDR2 reads SYDVKM. The CDR3 totals 12 residues. The V gene lost 6 bases and the J gene lost 4 bases, with 10 bases spanning the gap. CDR3 residues: CASRAQLYEQYF. CDR3 DNA sequence: TGTGCCAGCAGGGCCCAGTTGTACGAGCAGTACTTC.

This clone is a singleton in its sample. The chain combines TRBV18 with TRBJ1-5, with 8 bases fitting TRBD1. From germline, CDR1 is KGHSH and CDR2 LQKENI. The trim removed 3 bases at V and 6 bases at J, leaving 4 bases unmatched. The CDR3 runs to 14 residues. CDR3: CASSPDRGGQPQHF. In DNA form, the CDR3 reads TGTGCCAGCTCACCCGACAGGGGAGGTCAGCCCCAGCATTTT.